This record looks at one T cell receptor (beta chain) sequence and its context. Its matching antigen is unknown. The data were obtained in a study of cytomegalovirus exposure and HLA in healthy donors. Study as a whole: The approximately 120 validation repertoires used the same platform as the approximately 670 first-cohort repertoires, a later analysis reported.

Whole-study results and caveats: In vitro confirmation showed a few CMV-associated chains to be CMV antigen specific. The authors enumerated some 160 TCR beta chains as linked to cytomegalovirus.

TCRdb's table, derived via immunoSEQ multiplex PCR, lists solely in-frame clones and lacks some. The table includes 100,000 to 150,000 clones, approximately 88% detected once. The TCR comes from a man in his late teens or twenties in good health and CMV-seronegative. Sequencing was done on a sample of PBMCs.

The chain's CDR3 is CASTLWGADQPQHF. CDR3 bases: TGTGCCAGCACGCTTTGGGGAGCCGATCAGCCCCAGCATTTT. The chain has TRBV19 and TRBJ1-5; D is undetermined. CDR1 is LNHDA and CDR2 is SQIVND in the germline V gene (reference sequence). The ends were cut back, 9 bases at V and 5 bases at J, with 17 bases in the middle. The CDR3 consists of 14 residues.